The 2 T cell receptor beta chains listed next were all sequenced from one sample in a study of T cells in Graves' hyperthyroidism and ophthalmopathy (dated by TCRdb to between 2019 and 2020). Library generation was performed with multiplex PCR. The listed sequencing device is Illumina HiSeq 2000. Amplification of TCR beta CDR3 regions was carried out from RNA transcripts. The TCR CDR3 was subjected to a first round of RT-PCR using the HTBI primer set and the Qiagen OneStep RT-PCR kit. The public reads were run again by TCRdb, first through fastp at Q25 and then through MiXCR, and only productive beta chains were kept. Identical CDR3 protein sequences are pooled into one entry, listed with their most common genes and DNA. The sample data list about 600,000 distinct CDR3 sequences, and about 14% of these were observed just once. The ten largest clones take up 6.5% to 9% of the sample. The sequencing sample was made of blood. These TCRs come from a woman aged 18-29 years with Graves' ophthalmopathy.

The rearrangement uses TRBV12-3 or TRBV12-4 and TRBJ1-3; tentative D call: TRBD1 (5 bases). This CDR3 comprises 14 residues. Deletions cut 7 bases from V and 4 bases from J, with 14 bases between. CDR3 in amino acids: CASNWGEEGNTIYF. The CDR3 DNA follows: TGTGCCAGCAATTGGGGGGAGGAAGGAAACACCATATATTTT.

V and J are TRBV5-1 and TRBJ2-7; D is possibly TRBD1 (6 bases). The J call is in doubt because the DNA end fits TRBJ2-1 better. Per the germline V gene, CDR1 is SGHRS and CDR2 is YFSETQ. CDR3 size: 15 residues. The CDR3 here is CASSLAEGVTYEQFF. Written as DNA, the CDR3 is TGCGCCAGCAGCTTGGCCGAGGGGGTTACCTACGAGCAGTTCTTC.